This note documents a single TCR beta chain sequence. Antigen: not known. No donor was unhealthy or non-Caucasian. The data were obtained in a study of identical twins. A single record per CDR3 protein comes from TCRdb applying MiXCR to the 5' RACE reads. Found here are 700,000 or so distinct CDR3 sequences, roughly 8% of them singletons; the top ten hold approximately 0.89%. Trimming removed 3 bases from V and 3 bases from J, with 7 bases in between. Looked up from germline, CDR1 is SGDLS and CDR2 is YYNGEE. The CDR3 has 13 residues. General study findings and limits: Insertion counts were lower in abundant cord blood beta clonotypes, a trend that memory repertoires did not show. Out-of-frame alpha sequences common to twins exhibited an excess of low generation probability. Its conclusions, products of cross-sectional statistical analysis, did not come from following the same donors.

These data also formed part of another study, on yellow fever vaccine responses in identical twins.

This TCR was sampled from a woman under 30 in good health. The sequencing sample was made of PBMCs. The gene calls are TRBV9 and TRBJ2-1, with D unclear. The CDR3, as DNA: TGTGCCAGCAGCGCGCCAAACTACAATGAGCAGTTCTTC. It translates to CASSAPNYNEQFF.